The present T cell receptor (beta chain) was sequenced within a study of blood T cell repertoires in COVID-19 (dated by TCRdb to the early 2020s). Background on the whole study: The collaborator samples originated in the United States, Italy and Spain and spanned the acute and convalescent phases of COVID-19. Samples came from the ongoing ImmuneRACE study (first 160 participants) plus 1,254 subjects from 6 global collaborators. The repertoires were made available in a free public database intended to serve as a resource for research on the immune response to SARS-CoV-2. The prospective study material was composed of cDNA or gDNA derived from T cells, B-cell-depleted T cells, or PBMCs. The dataset comprised deeply sampled blood TCRbeta repertoires from subjects exposed to, actively infected with, or recovered from COVID-19. Where available, HLA class I and class II types were obtained from metadata supplied by the sample provider rather than from assay-based typing. Sample metadata almost always included a de-identified subject ID, COVID-19 status, age in years and sex.

TCRbeta CDR3 regions were amplified from genomic DNA using the immunoSEQ Assay, a bias-controlled multiplex PCR. The paper's processing steps were these. The number of nucleated cells in each sample was estimated by amplification of reference gene primers within the assay. Sequence reads were collapsed and filtered to measure the absolute abundance of every unique TCRbeta CDR3 rearrangement. For each sample, productive Simpson clonality was calculated as the square root of Simpson's diversity index over productive rearrangements. This immuneACCESS table, as held by TCRdb, lists in-frame sequences with V and J called but not all clones. Of the missing ones, under half trace to an unresolved V gene in checked studies; the others have no known cause. The D gene and trimming were derived from the DNA, and the V and J assignments and clone size from that table. The sample table shows 55,000 to 75,000 clones, and 85% to 90% are seen once. Under 8.5% of the sample goes to the ten largest clones.

What the research found in general, with its limitations: How much clinical and demographic metadata was included differed by source and by participant, and the metadata was provided uncurated.

Whole blood was collected in K2EDTA tubes by collaborating institutions according to the institutions' own protocols. For TCRbeta analysis, collaborators shipped samples in one of three forms: frozen whole blood, isolated PBMCs, or DNA extracted from either of those sample types. This clone was seen a handful of times. The specificity of this receptor is unknown. No base qualities exist here, and no much larger clone lies one base off it. This receptor was obtained from a human donor with active COVID-19. The donor label of this sample is uncertain. Material for sequencing was peripheral blood.

The CDR3 sequence is CASAPGLAPSTDTQYF. The nucleotides read TGTGCCAGCGCCCCGGGACTAGCGCCCAGCACAGATACGCAGTATTTT. This receptor chain uses TRBV27 and TRBJ2-3; 10 nucleotides in the junction match TRBD2. V is cut back by 8 bases and J by 0 bases, with 8 bases in the junction unmatched. From the germline V gene (reference sequence), CDR1 is MNHEY and CDR2 is SMNVEV. Counted from cysteine to phenylalanine, this CDR3 has 16 amino acids. CDR3 DNA only is kept here, 48 bases in frame from base 1.